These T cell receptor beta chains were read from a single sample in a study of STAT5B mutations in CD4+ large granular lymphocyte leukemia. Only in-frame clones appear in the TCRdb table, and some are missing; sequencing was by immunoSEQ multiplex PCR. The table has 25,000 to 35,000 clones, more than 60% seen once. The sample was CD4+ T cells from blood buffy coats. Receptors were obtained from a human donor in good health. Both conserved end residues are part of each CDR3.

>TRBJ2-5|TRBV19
CASSVQGPESQYF
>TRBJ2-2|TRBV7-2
CASSLGRVGTGELFF
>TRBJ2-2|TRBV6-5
CASSYSPDIAGELFF
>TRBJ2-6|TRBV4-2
CASSQELLVRATSGANVLTF
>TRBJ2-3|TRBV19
CASSIMGQGADTQYF
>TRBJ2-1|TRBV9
CASSVGGTTWRTRGNEQFF
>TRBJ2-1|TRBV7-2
CASSPKRTYNEQFF
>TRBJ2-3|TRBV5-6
CASSLVGSGSGSTDTQYF
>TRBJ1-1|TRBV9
CASSELEGGRTEAFF
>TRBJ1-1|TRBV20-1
CSARVRGEAFF
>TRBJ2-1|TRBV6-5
CASRKSGVHEQFF
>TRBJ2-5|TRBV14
CASSQGGQIQETQYF
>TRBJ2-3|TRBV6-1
CASRDRLFGEDTQYF
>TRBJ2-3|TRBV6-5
CASRTGPTADTQYF
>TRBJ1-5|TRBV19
CASSTSTGGQPQHF
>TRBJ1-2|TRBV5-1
CASRTARDSPNYGYTF
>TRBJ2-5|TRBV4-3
CASSSSGGETQETQYF
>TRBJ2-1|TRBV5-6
CASSLDLAAYNEQFF
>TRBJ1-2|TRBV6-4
CASSATDRGITYGYTF
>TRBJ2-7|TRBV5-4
CASSPGPPETYEQYF
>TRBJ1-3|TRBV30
CAWSRNRGPHPSSGNTIYF
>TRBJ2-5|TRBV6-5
CASSYSGETQYF
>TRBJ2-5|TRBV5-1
CASSLFPSGDETQYF
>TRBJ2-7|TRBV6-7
CASKRFMGALPSYEQYF
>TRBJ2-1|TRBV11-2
CASSLTQGPYNEQFF
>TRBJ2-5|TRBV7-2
CASSSTPKETQYF
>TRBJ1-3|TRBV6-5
CASSSEGGSGNTIYF
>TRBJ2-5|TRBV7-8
CASSSERGRTQYF
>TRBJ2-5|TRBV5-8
CASSSSGLAGVEETQYF
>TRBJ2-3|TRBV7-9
CASSSRDTWADTQYF
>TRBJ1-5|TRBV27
CASSLREGYQPQHF
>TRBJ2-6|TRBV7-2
CASSLSGESGANVLTF
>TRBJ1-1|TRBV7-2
CASSRDADTEAFF
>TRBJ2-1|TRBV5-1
CASSSGGPGEQFF
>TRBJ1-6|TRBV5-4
CASSLAPWVASPLHF
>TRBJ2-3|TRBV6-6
CASSYSGRLAADTQYF
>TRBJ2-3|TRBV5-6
CASSLANVRDTQYF
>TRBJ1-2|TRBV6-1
CASSETRNNYGYTF
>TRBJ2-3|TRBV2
CASGSASGGEYF
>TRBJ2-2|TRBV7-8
CASSRAGELFF
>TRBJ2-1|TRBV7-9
CASSLGGRGPSDEQFF
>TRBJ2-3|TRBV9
CASSVSLPDRGQDTQYF
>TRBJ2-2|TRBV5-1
CASSWGRTNGELFF
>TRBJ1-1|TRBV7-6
CASSLTDLNTEAFF
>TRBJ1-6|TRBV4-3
CASSQEKTGSGSPLHF
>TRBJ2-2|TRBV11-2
CASSLDGYYSELFF
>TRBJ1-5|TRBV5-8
CASSLRGGNQPQHF
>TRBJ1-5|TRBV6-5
CASSYNPGYQPQHF
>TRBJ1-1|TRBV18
CASSPPKGVTEAFF
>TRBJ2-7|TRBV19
CASSIGGSYEQYF
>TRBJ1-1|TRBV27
CASSLALPPTEAFF